This T cell receptor (beta chain) comes out of a study of Graves' ophthalmopathy and Graves' hyperthyroidism (dated by TCRdb to about 2018). Describing the broader study: Peripheral blood was collected at initial diagnosis, prior to any treatment. For training and testing, the 100 or so patients in the discovery cohort were randomly divided in a 7:3 ratio. T-cell repertoires of thyroid tissue and blood were compared in 5 or 6 hyperthyroidism patients. An independent validation cohort comprised 18 hyperthyroidism patients and roughly 15 patients who later progressed from hyperthyroidism to ophthalmopathy. Following sample collection, hyperthyroidism patients were given methimazole at a starting dose of 30 mg daily, and ophthalmopathy patients were given high-dose intravenous methylprednisolone. To explore V-J signatures distinguishing ophthalmopathy from hyperthyroidism, a discovery set of roughly 98 patients (more than 40 ophthalmopathy, around 55 stable hyperthyroidism) was enrolled. In total, approximately 140 blood samples were TCR-sequenced: fewer than 50 ophthalmopathy, over 70 hyperthyroidism and approximately 17 hyperthyroidism-to-ophthalmopathy patients. TCR beta repertoire signatures were used to distinguish Graves' ophthalmopathy from Graves' hyperthyroidism and to predict progression to ophthalmopathy. Results and caveats for the whole study, not just this receptor: Sample size was not predetermined statistically, and investigators were not blinded to group allocation. In cross-validation, the 13-signature model distinguished ophthalmopathy from stable hyperthyroidism with 85% to 90% sensitivity and approximately 81% specificity, and in the test set the corresponding values were around 78% and 73%. In validation, the model predicted ophthalmopathy progression with roughly 68% sensitivity and approximately 78% specificity; roughly 12 predicted patients were CT-confirmed with GO in a median of about 6.2 months. Most expanded thyroid clonotypes with frequency above 0.001 were also detected in blood, suggesting blood repertoires may reflect the thyroid immune response.

A patient counted as having stable hyperthyroidism if there was no progression to ophthalmopathy within 18 months of follow-up. Hyperthyroidism patients were newly diagnosed, were aged 18 to 65 years, and had a disease duration under 2 months. Patients with other autoimmune diseases, uncontrolled infections, pregnancy or lactation were excluded. Clinical symptoms, serum thyroxine, TRAb, thyroid ultrasound and orbital computed tomography were used for diagnosis. Using Ficoll-Paque density gradient centrifugation, PBMCs were isolated from over 8.5 ml of fresh peripheral blood. Trizol reagent was used to extract the total RNA, and its quality was then checked on an Agilent 2100 Bioanalyzer. The CDR3 sequence holds 15 residues, the cysteine and phenylalanine included. Only CDR3 DNA is held: 45 bases, read in frame from base 1. The germline V gene sets CDR1 to SGHDT and CDR2 to YYEEEE. V is pared back by 0 bases and J by 5 bases, with 15 bases lying between the germline termini.

TCR beta CDR3 regions were amplified from RNA transcripts for repertoire sequencing. A first-round RT-PCR used HTBI primers with the Qiagen OneStep RT-PCR kit, followed by a second-round multiplex PCR, size selection and purification. Sequencing of the libraries was carried out on an Illumina HiSeq2000 in paired-end mode with 100 bp reads. Per the original workflow: SOAPnuke was used to process the reads, throwing out any read that had adapters, had uncalled bases, had a mean Phred below 15, or lacked an exact constant-primer or identifier match. COPE v1.2.5 was used to merge high-quality paired reads. Each unique nucleotide sequence was defined as a clonotype, and clonotypes were aligned to IMGT TRB V, D and J references with MiTCR v1.1. The analysis was limited to V-J combinations with a frequency above 0.0001, which together covered roughly 99% of the repertoires. A TCR clonal expansion and chaos score per V-J combination was defined as the ratio of F50 clonal expansion to chaos observed in the TCRdist matrix. Welch's t-statistics and random forest were used to reduce the features to approximately 13 V-J combinations, which were then used as input to a naive Bayes classifier. The similarity between thyroid and blood repertoires was quantified using the Morisita-Horn index. Using fastp trimming at Q25 and MiXCR clonotype assembly, TCRdb reanalyzed the public sequencing data and kept in-frame beta chains. Every entry covers one CDR3 protein and lists the most common genes and DNA from its rows. These V and J calls rely on TCRdb rather than the paper's analysis. Recorded for this sample are 400,000 or so distinct CDR3 sequences; 15% of them occurred a single time. The top ten constitute about 7% of the sample.

The sample holds a few counts of this clonotype. No cognate antigen has been identified for it. No per-base quality is available; no much larger clone lies one base away. The sequenced sample was peripheral blood. This clonotype was obtained from a young woman with stable Graves' hyperthyroidism. Donor details come from another sample of the same person, matched by shared clones. In this chain, TRBV5-6 is recombined with TRBJ2-7; confidence is insufficient to name the D gene. The DNA reads TGTGCCAGCAGCTTGGAAGGGAAATGGGTTAACGAGCAGTACTTC. Its protein reads: CASSLEGKWVNEQYF.